A selection of T cell receptor beta chains follows, all from one sample in a study of response to subunit inactivated influenza vaccine. MiXCR was run by TCRdb on the RT-PCR reads, yielding one entry per CDR3 protein. This table holds hundreds of thousands of distinct CDR3 sequences, 15% to 20% found once. The sample in question was PBMCs from blood, obtained roughly 5 days after vaccination. The receptors here all came from a man in his forties or fifties who received an inactivated influenza vaccine. CDR3s include the opening cysteine and the closing phenylalanine or tryptophan. Each record gives: V gene, J gene, D gene, clone size, CDR3 protein, CDR3 DNA. D genes are given only for firm matches. Where a row states a size, it is once, few, many or the class of an expanded clone; other rows omit it.

V: TRBV6-5; J: TRBJ1-5; D: .; size: few; CDR3: CASSYSFLRTSNQPQHF; DNA: TGTGCCAGCAGTTACTCGTTTCTGAGGACCTCTAATCAGCCCCAGCATTTT
V: TRBV10-3; J: TRBJ1-2; D: TRBD1; size: few; CDR3: CAISPSGTARSGYTF; DNA: TGTGCCATCAGTCCCTCTGGGACAGCTAGGAGTGGCTACACCTTC
V: TRBV5-1; J: TRBJ2-2; D: .; size: .; CDR3: CASSSGQSNTGELFF; DNA: TGCGCCAGCAGCTCGGGACAATCGAACACCGGGGAGCTGTTTTTT
V: TRBV20-1; J: TRBJ2-1; D: .; size: .; CDR3: CSAREAADHEQFF; DNA: TGCAGTGCTAGAGAAGCTGCGGATCATGAGCAGTTCTTC
V: TRBV6-5; J: TRBJ2-7; D: .; size: .; CDR3: CASRNLREQYF; DNA: TGTGCCAGCAGGAACCTGAGGGAGCAGTACTTC
V: TRBV24-1; J: TRBJ2-3; D: TRBD2; size: few; CDR3: CATSDLTSESTDTQYF; DNA: TGTGCCACCAGTGATTTGACTAGCGAAAGCACAGATACGCAGTATTTT
V: TRBV6-5; J: TRBJ1-4; D: .; size: .; CDR3: CASSYSGVNEKLFF; DNA: TGTGCCAGCAGTTACTCCGGGGTTAATGAAAAACTGTTTTTT
V: TRBV12-3/TRBV12-4; J: TRBJ2-5; D: .; size: .; CDR3: CASSPTGQIGETQYF; DNA: TGTGCCAGCAGTCCGACGGGACAAATTGGAGAGACCCAGTACTTC
V: TRBV12-3/TRBV12-4; J: TRBJ2-3; D: .; size: many; CDR3: CASSSGWGASGTDTQYF; DNA: TGTGCCAGCAGTTCGGGGTGGGGGGCGTCGGGCACAGATACGCAGTATTTT
V: TRBV11-2; J: TRBJ2-1; D: TRBD1; size: many; CDR3: CASSLRGLSYNEQFF; DNA: TGTGCCAGCAGCTTGAGGGGGCTCTCCTACAATGAGCAGTTCTTC
V: TRBV7-2; J: TRBJ2-1; D: TRBD1; size: .; CDR3: CASSLVTGTGNEQFF; DNA: TGTGCCAGCAGCTTAGTAACCGGGACAGGCAATGAGCAGTTCTTC
V: TRBV12-3/TRBV12-4; J: TRBJ1-1; D: .; size: few; CDR3: CASSRRQARKNTEAFF; DNA: TGTGCCAGCAGTCGACGACAGGCCAGGAAGAACACTGAAGCTTTCTTT
V: TRBV7-9; J: TRBJ2-4; D: .; size: .; CDR3: CASSPGEIGIQYF; DNA: TGTGCCAGCAGCCCCGGCGAGATTGGCATTCAGTACTTC
V: TRBV4-2; J: TRBJ1-6; D: .; size: few; CDR3: CASSQIGTGNSPLHF; DNA: TGTGCCAGCAGCCAAATTGGGACGGGAAATTCACCCCTCCACTTT
V: TRBV12-3/TRBV12-4; J: TRBJ2-5; D: TRBD2; size: .; CDR3: CASSRLAGGGETQYF; DNA: TGTGCCAGCAGTCGTCTAGCGGGGGGTGGTGAGACCCAGTACTTC
V: TRBV5-1; J: TRBJ2-7; D: .; size: .; CDR3: CASSLLKGGDEQYF; DNA: TGCGCCAGCAGCTTGCTCAAGGGTGGCGACGAGCAGTACTTC
V: TRBV12-3/TRBV12-4; J: TRBJ2-1; D: TRBD2; size: .; CDR3: CASSGVGGGQNEQFF; DNA: TGTGCCAGCAGTGGAGTCGGGGGGGGCCAGAATGAGCAGTTCTTC
V: TRBV7-9; J: TRBJ2-1; D: .; size: many; CDR3: CASSLAALLNEQFF; DNA: TGTGCCAGCAGCTTAGCGGCCCTTTTGAATGAGCAGTTCTTC
V: TRBV12-3/TRBV12-4; J: TRBJ2-5; D: .; size: .; CDR3: CASSLSVTYQETQYF; DNA: TGTGCCAGCAGTTTGAGTGTCACCTACCAAGAGACCCAGTACTTC
V: TRBV4-1; J: TRBJ2-1; D: TRBD2; size: .; CDR3: CASSQPTTSGSTDEQFF; DNA: TGCGCCAGCAGCCAACCTACGACTAGCGGGAGTACCGATGAGCAGTTCTTC
V: TRBV7-2; J: TRBJ2-5; D: .; size: .; CDR3: CASSSSHGWGGETEETQYF; DNA: TGTGCCAGCAGCTCTAGCCATGGGTGGGGGGGCGAGACCGAAGAGACCCAGTACTTC
V: TRBV15; J: TRBJ2-5; D: .; size: .; CDR3: CATSRATETLSTQYF; DNA: TGTGCCACCAGCAGAGCAACAGAGACCTTATCGACCCAGTACTTC
V: TRBV30; J: TRBJ2-1; D: .; size: few; CDR3: CACKAPGLRDSEQFF; DNA: TGTGCCTGTAAAGCACCGGGACTCCGAGATAGTGAGCAGTTCTTC
V: TRBV6-1; J: TRBJ2-5; D: TRBD1; size: .; CDR3: CAGGDRGAETQYF; DNA: TGTGCCGGGGGGGACAGGGGGGCGGAGACCCAGTACTTC
V: TRBV7-2; J: TRBJ2-1; D: .; size: few; CDR3: CASSSLEGPRFF; DNA: TGTGCCAGCAGCTCCTTAGAGGGCCCACGGTTCTTC
V: TRBV5-5; J: TRBJ2-5; D: .; size: many; CDR3: CASSLGTGKETQYF; DNA: TGTGCCAGCAGTTTAGGGACTGGCAAAGAGACCCAGTACTTC
V: TRBV20-1; J: TRBJ2-1; D: .; size: many; CDR3: CSATGGWGYNEQFF; DNA: TGCAGTGCTACTGGGGGATGGGGATACAATGAGCAGTTCTTC
V: TRBV15; J: TRBJ2-5; D: TRBD1; size: .; CDR3: CATSALGQGQETQYF; DNA: TGTGCCACCAGCGCACTCGGACAGGGCCAAGAGACCCAGTACTTC
V: TRBV15; J: TRBJ2-3; D: TRBD1; size: .; CDR3: CATSRPGQGADTQYF; DNA: TGTGCCACCAGCAGACCGGGACAGGGGGCAGATACGCAGTATTTT
V: TRBV20-1; J: TRBJ2-1; D: TRBD2; size: .; CDR3: CSAPLASYNEQFF; DNA: TGCAGTGCCCCACTAGCGTCGTACAATGAGCAGTTCTTC
V: TRBV5-1; J: TRBJ2-3; D: .; size: .; CDR3: CASSPTWGRDTQYF; DNA: TGCGCCAGCAGCCCGACATGGGGAAGAGATACGCAGTATTTT
V: TRBV10-3; J: TRBJ2-1; D: TRBD2; size: few; CDR3: CAISEPAGGRENEQFF; DNA: TGTGCCATCAGTGAGCCCGCTGGTGGGAGGGAGAATGAGCAGTTCTTC
V: TRBV6-1; J: TRBJ2-2; D: .; size: few; CDR3: CASRPVTASNTGELFF; DNA: TGTGCCAGCAGACCCGTAACTGCCTCAAACACCGGGGAGCTGTTTTTT
V: TRBV6-5; J: TRBJ1-2; D: TRBD1; size: once; CDR3: CASSYSGQGRPNYGYTF; DNA: TGTGCCAGCAGTTACTCCGGACAGGGGCGCCCCAACTATGGCTACACCTTC
V: TRBV12-3/TRBV12-4; J: TRBJ2-2; D: TRBD2; size: .; CDR3: CASTPAGGLAWELFF; DNA: TGTGCCAGCACCCCGGCGGGGGGGCTAGCGTGGGAGCTGTTTTTT
V: TRBV10-3; J: TRBJ2-2; D: TRBD2; size: few; CDR3: CAISGSTSGANTGELFF; DNA: TGTGCCATCAGTGGTTCGACTAGCGGGGCGAACACCGGGGAGCTGTTTTTT
V: TRBV28; J: TRBJ1-5; D: .; size: few; CDR3: CASSRSQGWGNQPQHF; DNA: TGTGCCAGCAGTCGATCACAGGGATGGGGCAATCAGCCCCAGCATTTT
V: TRBV6-5; J: TRBJ2-5; D: TRBD2; size: .; CDR3: CASSLSSGSGETQYF; DNA: TGTGCCAGCAGTTTGTCTAGCGGGAGCGGGGAGACCCAGTACTTC
V: TRBV10-3; J: TRBJ2-1; D: .; size: few; CDR3: CAITRGMDEQFF; DNA: TGTGCCATCACAAGGGGCATGGATGAGCAGTTCTTC
V: TRBV10-3; J: TRBJ2-1; D: TRBD2; size: .; CDR3: CAISGLRGSSYNEQFF; DNA: TGTGCCATCAGTGGGCTACGCGGGAGCTCCTACAATGAGCAGTTCTTC
V: TRBV6-1; J: TRBJ2-2; D: .; size: .; CDR3: CASTYREGGTGELFF; DNA: TGTGCCAGCACGTATAGAGAAGGGGGCACCGGGGAGCTGTTTTTT
V: TRBV15; J: TRBJ2-5; D: .; size: .; CDR3: CATSRDRGTQETQYF; DNA: TGTGCCACCAGCAGAGATAGGGGGACCCAAGAGACCCAGTACTTC
V: TRBV7-2; J: TRBJ1-1; D: .; size: few; CDR3: CASSSFGGGFTEAFF; DNA: TGTGCCAGCAGCTCCTTTGGGGGGGGTTTTACTGAAGCTTTCTTT
V: TRBV11-1; J: TRBJ2-1; D: TRBD1; size: .; CDR3: CASSLALGQGASNEQFF; DNA: TGTGCCAGCAGCTTAGCGCTTGGACAGGGGGCGTCTAATGAGCAGTTCTTC
V: TRBV2; J: TRBJ2-3; D: .; size: .; CDR3: CASLARVGTDTQYF; DNA: TGTGCCAGCTTAGCACGGGTTGGCACAGATACGCAGTATTTT
V: TRBV20-1; J: TRBJ2-3; D: TRBD2; size: .; CDR3: CSARRTSGGLDTQYF; DNA: TGCAGTGCTAGGAGAACTAGCGGGGGTTTAGATACGCAGTATTTT
V: TRBV27; J: TRBJ1-5; D: .; size: few; CDR3: CASSSEGRRNQPQHF; DNA: TGTGCCAGCAGTTCGGAAGGGCGGCGCAATCAGCCCCAGCATTTT
V: TRBV2; J: TRBJ2-1; D: .; size: .; CDR3: CASDTGDEQFF; DNA: TGTGCCAGCGATACCGGGGATGAGCAGTTCTTC